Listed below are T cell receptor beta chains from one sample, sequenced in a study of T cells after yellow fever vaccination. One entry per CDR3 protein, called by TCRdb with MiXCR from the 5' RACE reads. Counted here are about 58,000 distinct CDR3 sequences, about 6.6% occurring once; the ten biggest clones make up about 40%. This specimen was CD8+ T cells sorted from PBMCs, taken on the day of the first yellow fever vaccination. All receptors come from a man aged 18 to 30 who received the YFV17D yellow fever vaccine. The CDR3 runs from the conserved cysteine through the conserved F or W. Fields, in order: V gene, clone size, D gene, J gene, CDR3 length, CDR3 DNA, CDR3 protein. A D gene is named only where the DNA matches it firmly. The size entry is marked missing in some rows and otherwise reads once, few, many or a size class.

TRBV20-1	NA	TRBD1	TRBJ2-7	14	TGCAGTGCCCCTCGGGACAGGGGGCGATACGAGCAGTACTTC	CSAPRDRGRYEQYF
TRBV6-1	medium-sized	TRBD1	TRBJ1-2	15	TGTGCCAGCAGTGAGACAGGGGCAACTAACTATGGCTACACCTTC	CASSETGATNYGYTF
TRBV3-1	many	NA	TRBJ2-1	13	TGTGCCAGCAGCCAAAGTTCGGGGAATGAGCAGTTCTTC	CASSQSSGNEQFF
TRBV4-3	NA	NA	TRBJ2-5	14	TGCGCCAGCAGCCAGACAGGAGACCAAGAGACCCAGTACTTC	CASSQTGDQETQYF
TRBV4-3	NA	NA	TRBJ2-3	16	TGCGCCAGCAGCCAGGACGGGACCCTTGGGGCAGATACGCAGTATTTT	CASSQDGTLGADTQYF
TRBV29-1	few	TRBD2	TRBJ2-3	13	TGCAGCGTTGACGGGCGGGGGGGGAATACGCAGTATTTT	CSVDGRGGNTQYF
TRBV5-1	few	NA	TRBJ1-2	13	TGCGCCAGCAGCTTCCGGGAGAACTATGGCTACACCTTC	CASSFRENYGYTF
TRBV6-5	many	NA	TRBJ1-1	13	TGTGCCAGCAGTTACTCGGAGACCACTGAAGCTTTCTTT	CASSYSETTEAFF
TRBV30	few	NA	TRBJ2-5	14	TGTGCCTGGAGTAGGAACTTCGAAGAAGAGACCCAGTACTTC	CAWSRNFEEETQYF
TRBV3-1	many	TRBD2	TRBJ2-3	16	TGTGCCAGCAGCCAAGAGGCTAGCGGGAGCACAGATACGCAGTATTTT	CASSQEASGSTDTQYF
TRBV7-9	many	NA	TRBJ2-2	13	TGTGCCAGCAGCCTACAGGACACCGGGGAGCTGTTTTTT	CASSLQDTGELFF
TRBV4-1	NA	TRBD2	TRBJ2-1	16	TGCGCCAGCAGCCCCCTCTCGAGCGGGGGGGCCTATGAGCAGTTCTTC	CASSPLSSGGAYEQFF
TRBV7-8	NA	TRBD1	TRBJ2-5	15	TGTGCCAGCAGCTGGACAGGGATGCTTCAAGAGACCCAGTACTTC	CASSWTGMLQETQYF
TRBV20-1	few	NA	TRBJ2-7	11	TGCAGTGCTAGAGCAGAAGGCGAGCAGTACTTC	CSARAEGEQYF
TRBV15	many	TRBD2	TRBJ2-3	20	TGTGCCACCAGCAGACCCCGTGGTAGCGGGGGGACTAAAAGCACAGATACGCAGTATTTT	CATSRPRGSGGTKSTDTQYF
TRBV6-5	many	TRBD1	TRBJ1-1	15	TGTGCCAGCAGTTACTCCCGGACAGGATCCCGGGGAGCTTTCTTT	CASSYSRTGSRGAFF
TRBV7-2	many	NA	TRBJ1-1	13	TGTGCCAGCAGCTTAGCCCCGAGCACTGAAGCTTTCTTT	CASSLAPSTEAFF
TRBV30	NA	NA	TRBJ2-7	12	TGTGCCTGGAGTGGGTTTGAGCCACTGCAGTACTTC	CAWSGFEPLQYF
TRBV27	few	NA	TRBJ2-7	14	TGTGCCAGCAGTTTCCTCCAAGAAGGCTACGAGCAGTACTTC	CASSFLQEGYEQYF
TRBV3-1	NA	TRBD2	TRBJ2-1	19	TGTGCCAGCAGCCAGTCGGACTGGGGGGGAGGGAGTGTGACGAATGAGCAGTTCTTC	CASSQSDWGGGSVTNEQFF
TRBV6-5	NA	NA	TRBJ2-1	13	TGTGCCAGCAGTTACTCGGCCGGTGTAGGGCAGTTCTTC	CASSYSAGVGQFF
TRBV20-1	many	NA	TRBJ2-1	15	TGCAGTGCTAGAGGGTCTCGGCAGGCCTACAATGAGCAGTTCTTC	CSARGSRQAYNEQFF
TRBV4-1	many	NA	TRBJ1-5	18	TGCGCCAGCAGCCAGGGTGTTGTTTCGAGGGCCTACAATCAGCCCCAGCATTTT	CASSQGVVSRAYNQPQHF
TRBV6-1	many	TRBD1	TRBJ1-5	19	TGTGCCAGCAGTGATTCCTTTACCTTCATCCAGGGGGGCAATCAGCCCCAGCATTTT	CASSDSFTFIQGGNQPQHF
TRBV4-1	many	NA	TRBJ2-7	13	TGCGCCAGCAGCCAACTCGGAGGCCCCGAGCAGTACTTC	CASSQLGGPEQYF
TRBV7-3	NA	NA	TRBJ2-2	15	TGTGCCAGCAGCTCGACTCCTTCGAACACCGGGGAGCTGTTTTTT	CASSSTPSNTGELFF
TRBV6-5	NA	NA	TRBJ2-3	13	TGTGCCAGCAGTTGGGCAGGGACAGATACGCAGTATTTT	CASSWAGTDTQYF
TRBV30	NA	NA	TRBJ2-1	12	TGTGCCTGGACCAGGGTAAGGGACTCGCAGTTCTTC	CAWTRVRDSQFF
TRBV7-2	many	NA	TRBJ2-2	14	TGTGCCAGCAGCACCTGGCCGGGATCCGGGGAGCTGTTTTTT	CASSTWPGSGELFF
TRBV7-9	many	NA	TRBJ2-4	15	TGTGCCAGCAGCCCGGGGGGACAAGCCAAAAACATTCAGTACTTC	CASSPGGQAKNIQYF
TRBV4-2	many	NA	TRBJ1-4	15	TGTGCCAGCAGCCAAGATTGGGGGGACTTGGTAAAACTGTTTTTT	CASSQDWGDLVKLFF
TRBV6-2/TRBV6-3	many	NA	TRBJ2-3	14	TGTGCCAGCAGTTACGGCGGAGGCACAGATACGCAGTATTTT	CASSYGGGTDTQYF
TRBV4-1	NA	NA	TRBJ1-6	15	TGCGCCAGCAGCCCGGGCCCGAAGGGTAATTCACCCCTCCACTTT	CASSPGPKGNSPLHF
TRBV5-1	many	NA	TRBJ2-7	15	TGCGCCAGCAGCTGGAGGGGGGGGCAGTCCTACGAGCAGTACTTC	CASSWRGGQSYEQYF
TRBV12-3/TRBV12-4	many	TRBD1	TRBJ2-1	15	TGTGCCAGCAGTGAAGACAGGGTTTCGTTTAATGAGCAGTTCTTC	CASSEDRVSFNEQFF
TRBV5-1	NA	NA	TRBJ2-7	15	TGCGCCAGCAGCCTCGGTATAGGGTCGGACTACGAGCAGTACTTC	CASSLGIGSDYEQYF
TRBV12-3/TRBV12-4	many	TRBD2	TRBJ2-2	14	TGTGCCAGCAGCCGGGGGGGTACCACCGGGGAGCTGTTTTTT	CASSRGGTTGELFF
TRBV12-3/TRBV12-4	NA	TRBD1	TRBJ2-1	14	TGTGCCAGCAGGGAAGGACAGGGGAACAATGAGCAGTTCTTC	CASREGQGNNEQFF
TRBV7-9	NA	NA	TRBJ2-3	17	TGTGCCAGCAGCTCTGTATCTACAGGGTTTGGCACAGATACGCAGTATTTT	CASSSVSTGFGTDTQYF
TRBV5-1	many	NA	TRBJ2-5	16	TGCGCCAGCAGCTTCGAAGTGTCTTCCCCCCAAGAGACCCAGTACTTC	CASSFEVSSPQETQYF
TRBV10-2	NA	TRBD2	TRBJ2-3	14	TGCGCCAGCAGTGAGCTCGCGGGGGCAGATACGCAGTATTTT	CASSELAGADTQYF
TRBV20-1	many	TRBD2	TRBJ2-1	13	TGCCGGGGGGACCTGCCCTCCTACAATGAGCAGTTCTTC	CRGDLPSYNEQFF
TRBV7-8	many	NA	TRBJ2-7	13	TGTGCCAGCAGCACCCGGAGCTCCTACGAGCAGTACTTC	CASSTRSSYEQYF
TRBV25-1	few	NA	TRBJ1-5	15	TGTGCCAGCAGTGAATCAGGAGGGGACGTTCAGCCCCAGCATTTT	CASSESGGDVQPQHF